The 15 T cell receptor beta chains reported below all come from one sample, sequenced in a study of immune characterization of retroperitoneal liposarcoma. One entry per CDR3 protein, called by TCRdb with MiXCR from the PCR reads. The data contain some 4,000 distinct CDR3 sequences, about a third of them singletons. The sequenced material came from tumor tissue. These receptors originate from a male donor with retroperitoneal liposarcoma.

The chain has TRBV6-1 and TRBJ2-5; D is undetermined. The CDR3 loop spans 17 amino acids. Germline CDR1 reads MNHNS; CDR2 reads SASEGT. Trimming pared 0 bases from V and 11 bases from J, leaving 25 bases between. The CDR3 DNA is TGTGCCAGCAGTGAAGCCGGTAGCAGAGACCTGGGCGATGAGCAGTACTTC. It encodes CASSEAGSRDLGDEQYF.

This clonotype was seen repeatedly, ten times or more. This may be a read error, as it is one base from a much larger clone. V usage is TRBV7-2 and J usage is TRBJ2-1; 8 bases fit TRBD2. The ends lost 0 bases at V and 10 bases at J; junction bases unmatched: 5. The CDR3 is 14 residues long. The germline CDR1 and CDR2 sequences are SGHTA and FQGNSA. CDR3 bases: TGTGCCAGCAGCTTAGCAGCGGGGGTCTACGAGCAGTTCTTC. Residues: CASSLAAGVYEQFF.

In its sample, this clonotype is large. The J gene is TRBJ2-1, the V gene TRBV6-6; tentative D call: TRBD2 (5 bases). The last part of the DNA fits TRBJ2-7 better; the J call may be wrong. Germline CDR1 and CDR2: MNHNY and SVGAGI (reference sequence). This CDR3 region has 15 residues. CDR3 region: CASTEEVSSYNEQYF. CDR3 sequence (DNA): TGTGCCAGCACCGAGGAGGTGAGCTCCTACAATGAGCAGTACTTC.

Concerning this clonotype: A much larger clone lies one base from this, so it may be a read error. V gene TRBV7-2 combines with J gene TRBJ2-1, with D unresolved. The CDR3 sequence is 13 residues long. Germline CDR1 is SGHTA and CDR2 is FQGNSA. V shed 1 base and J shed 10 bases, with 11 bases lying between them. For the CDR3, the DNA is TGTGCCAGCAGCTTAGTGCGAGAAGTCGAGCAGTTCTTC. The encoded protein is CASSLVREVEQFF.

CDR3 sequence (DNA): TGTGCCAGCAACCTAGGGGGTCTCTACGAGCAGTACTTC. This encodes CASNLGGLYEQYF. The chain has TRBV6-1 and TRBJ2-3; perhaps TRBD1 as D (6 bases). The tail of the sequence fits TRBJ2-7 better, so the J call may be wrong. CDR3 length equals 13 residues. CDR1 and CDR2 from the germline V gene are MNHNS and SASEGT.

This clonotype has more than one count but fewer than ten. The chain combines TRBV6-6 with TRBJ2-5; D assignment may be TRBD1 or TRBD2 (6 bases each). Trimming shortened V by 9 bases and J by 4 bases, and 15 bases separated the two germline ends. The CDR3 has 13 residues. Germline lookup yields CDR1 MNHNY and CDR2 SVGAGI (reference sequence). Here the CDR3 DNA reads TGTGCCAGTCGAAGGGGGGCCGGAGAGACCCAGTACTTC. Translated, it gives CASRRGAGETQYF.

This clonotype has ten or more counts. CDR3 region: CSAGKGGLAGERAETQYF. As DNA, the CDR3 is TGCAGTGCTGGCAAAGGGGGACTAGCGGGAGAAAGAGCAGAGACCCAGTACTTC. The chain employs TRBV20-1 and TRBJ2-5; TRBD2 agrees at 14 bases. V lost 5 bases, J lost 4 bases, and 15 bases stayed unmatched. The CDR3 runs to 18 residues. In germline, CDR1 is DFQATT, CDR2 SNEGSKA (reference sequence).

This clonotype is large within its sample. The V and J genes are TRBV6-1 and TRBJ2-1; D is unresolved. This CDR3 region has 13 residues. V was clipped by 2 bases and J by 3 bases, with 5 bases between them. CDR1 MNHNS and CDR2 SASEGT come from the germline V gene. The CDR3 reads CASSEKDYNEQFF. The CDR3, as DNA: TGTGCCAGCAGTGAAAAGGACTACAATGAGCAGTTCTTC.

This clonotype showed up just a few times. The chain employs TRBV29-1 and TRBJ2-2; D might be TRBD1 (6 bases). This CDR3 region has 16 residues. Germline CDR1 is SQVTM and CDR2 is ANQGSEA. V lost 5 bases and J lost 3, with 19 bases in between. CDR3 region: CSVRPSGVGDTGELFF. The CDR3 DNA reads as TGCAGCGTTAGACCATCAGGGGTAGGGGACACCGGGGAGCTGTTTTTT.

To note about this clonotype: Germline and junction disagree at one end, which may indicate a read error. The chain couples TRBV6-6 to TRBJ2-5; D is perhaps TRBD1 or TRBD2 (5 bases each). Germline values: CDR1 MNHNY, CDR2 SVGAGI (reference sequence). This CDR3 region has 16 residues. CDR3: CASSSGAFPYGETQLF. CDR3 DNA: TGTGCCAGCAGTTCTGGGGCCTTTCCCTACGGGGAGACCCAGTTATTT.

The chain combines TRBV10-3 with TRBJ1-1, with D maybe TRBD1 (5 bases). The CDR3 loop spans 14 amino acids. Germline V CDR1 and CDR2: ENHRY, SYGVKD. V lost 5 bases and J lost 0, with 10 bases in between. The CDR3 here is CAISHQGLNTEAFF. Here the CDR3 DNA reads TGTGCCATCAGTCATCAGGGATTGAACACTGAAGCTTTCTTT.

The chain recombines TRBV12-3 or TRBV12-4 with TRBJ2-7; 8 bases fit TRBD2. Trimming at V came to 3 bases and at J to 3 bases, leaving 10 bases not matched to a gene. This CDR3 contains 16 residues. The CDR3 reads CASSFGAGGPGYEQYF. CDR3 in DNA: TGTGCCAGCAGTTTTGGGGCGGGAGGCCCCGGCTACGAGCAGTACTTC.

Written as DNA, the CDR3 is TGTGCCAGCAGTCCACCGGACGGAAGCTCCTACAATGAGCAGTTCTTC. This gives the protein CASSPPDGSSYNEQFF. V and J are TRBV6-1 and TRBJ2-1, with unresolved D. The germline V and J ends were trimmed by 5 bases and 0 bases, with 14 bases remaining between them. The CDR3 contains 16 residues. Germline loops: CDR1 MNHNS, CDR2 SASEGT.

CDR3 sequence reads: CASSRRRGSGRYEQYF. CDR3 coding DNA: TGTGCCAGCAGCCGCAGGCGGGGTAGCGGGAGATACGAGCAGTACTTC. J is TRBJ2-1 and V is TRBV12-3 or TRBV12-4; 9 bases are a match to TRBD2. The assigned J gene may be wrong: the sequence end matches TRBJ2-7 better. This CDR3 region has 16 residues.

Points on this clonotype: The junction and the germline gene differ at one end; a read error may be behind it. The chain uses TRBV12-3 or TRBV12-4 and TRBJ1-2; no definite D call. The CDR3 sequence is 11 residues long. The CDR3 coding sequence is TGTGCCAACAGTTTACCCAGCGGCTACACCTTC. Amino acids: CANSLPSGYTF.